Below, 21 T cell receptor beta chains from the same sample are listed, as sequenced in a study of cytotoxic CD8 clonotypes in ibrutinib-treated CLL. TCRdb's copy holds only in-frame clones and misses some; the assay was immunoSEQ multiplex PCR. The sample shows more than 75,000 clones, 70% to 80% of them seen only once. The source was PBMCs, collected after 24 months of ibrutinib treatment. The receptors stem from a human donor with chronic lymphocytic leukemia.

The rearrangement uses TRBV19 and TRBJ1-1, with 8 nucleotides matching TRBD1. This CDR3 contains 14 residues. The V gene's germline CDR1 is LNHDA and CDR2 SQIVND (reference sequence). V dropped 5 bases and J dropped 3; count of bases not matched to a gene: 5. The DNA for the CDR3 is TGTGCCAGTAGTCCCCAGGACAGGGACACTGAAGCTTTCTTT. This sequence encodes CASSPQDRDTEAFF.

V gene TRBV7-6 combines with J gene TRBJ2-3; 9 bases are shared with TRBD2. The ends lost 5 bases at V and 1 base at J; junction bases unmatched: 4. The germline CDR1 and CDR2 sequences are SGHVS and FNYEAQ. This CDR3 has 15 residues. DNA of the CDR3: TGTGCCAGCAGCCCCCGGACTAGCGGCACAGATACGCAGTATTTT. The encoded protein is CASSPRTSGTDTQYF.

The genes are TRBV27 and TRBJ1-1, with D perhaps matching TRBD1 (5 bases). V lost 0 bases to trimming and J lost 4 bases, with 12 bases between them. Germline CDR1 and CDR2: MNHEY and SMNVEV (reference sequence). The CDR3 extends over 15 amino acids. CDR3 residues: CASSLSLGGATEAFF. CDR3 DNA sequence: TGTGCCAGCAGTTTATCGTTGGGGGGTGCCACTGAAGCTTTCTTT.

The chain couples TRBV29-1 to TRBJ1-1, with D unclear. Per germline, CDR1 SQVTM and CDR2 ANQGSEA. Between the trimmed V and J ends, which lost 0 bases and 2 bases, there was a span of 7 bases. This CDR3 is built from 13 residues. The CDR3 region is CSVEDRLNTEAFF. Written as DNA, the CDR3 is TGCAGCGTTGAAGATCGGTTAAACACTGAAGCTTTCTTT.

The chain carries TRBV7-2 and TRBJ1-2; no reliable D call. Per germline, CDR1 SGHTA and CDR2 FQGNSA. The germline V and J ends were trimmed by 5 bases and 6 bases, with 19 bases remaining between them. This CDR3 contains 15 residues. The CDR3: CASSPYRAQEHGYTF. The CDR3 bases are TGTGCCAGCAGCCCGTACCGGGCCCAAGAACATGGCTACACCTTC.

V usage is TRBV4-2 and J usage is TRBJ1-1; the D gene is possibly TRBD1 (6 bases). Germline CDR1 LGHNA, CDR2 YNFKEQ. CDR3 length: 13 amino acids. V gave up 3 bases and J gave up 10 bases, with 15 bases separating them. CDR3 DNA: TGTGCCAGCAGCCAGGGGGGCGCATCGGGAGCTTTCTTT. Translating it yields CASSQGGASGAFF.

V and J are TRBV7-2 and TRBJ2-5, with D perhaps given as TRBD1 or TRBD2 (5 bases each). Germline CDR1 reads SGHTA; CDR2 reads FQGNSA. With 4 bases removed from V and 2 bases from J, the gap between germline ends came to 17 bases. The CDR3 length is 16 residues. The CDR3 loop reads CASSSYPGPPQETQYF. The DNA for the CDR3 is TGTGCCAGCAGCTCGTACCCGGGACCGCCTCAAGAGACCCAGTACTTC.

This clone was counted only a few times. The V call is TRBV28, the J call TRBJ1-5; D unclear. Trimming took off 6 bases at V and 1 base at J, with 10 bases between the two ends. Germline CDR1 reads MDHEN; CDR2 reads SYDVKM. The CDR3 totals 14 residues. The CDR3, as DNA: TGTGCCAGCAGAATGGACCTAAGCAATCAGCCCCAGCATTTT. Its translation is CASRMDLSNQPQHF.

The chain couples TRBV28 to TRBJ1-3; 8 nucleotides align to TRBD1. The CDR3 totals 14 residues. V was pared by 5 bases and J by 4 bases, with 4 bases of the junction left unmatched. The germline CDR1 and CDR2 sequences are MDHEN and SYDVKM. The CDR3 sequence is CASSPQGAGNTIYF. In DNA, the CDR3 is TGTGCCAGCAGTCCGCAGGGGGCGGGAAACACCATATATTTT.

This clone has only a few counts. The chain joins TRBV10-3 to TRBJ1-3; D is unresolved. Between the trimmed V and J ends, which lost 4 bases and 0 bases, there was a span of 7 bases. CDR1 and CDR2 (germline): ENHRY, SYGVKD. The CDR3 contains 14 residues. For the CDR3, the DNA is TGTGCCATCAGTGTTGTCAGCTCTGGAAACACCATATATTTT. Translation: CAISVVSSGNTIYF.

The genes are TRBV28 and TRBJ1-1; D gene unclear. The CDR3 extends over 11 amino acids. V shed 2 bases and J shed 11 bases, with 9 bases lying between them. Germline values: CDR1 MDHEN, CDR2 SYDVKM. The CDR3 reads CASSLQWEAFF. In DNA, the CDR3 is TGTGCCAGCAGTTTACAGTGGGAGGCTTTCTTT.

Only one count was recorded for this clone. The V call is TRBV5-1, the J call TRBJ2-7; 9 bases match TRBD2. V was clipped by 4 bases and J by 6 bases; unmatched bases: 11. CDR1 and CDR2 from the germline V gene are SGHRS and YFSETQ. The CDR3 loop spans 15 amino acids. The CDR3 loop reads CASSAQPGLASEQYF. The CDR3 coding sequence is TGCGCCAGCAGCGCTCAACCGGGACTAGCTTCCGAGCAGTACTTC.

The chain employs TRBV27 and TRBJ2-3; D unclear. V lost 6 bases to trimming and J lost 5 bases, with 6 bases between them. The CDR3 has 11 residues. Germline values: CDR1 MNHEY, CDR2 SMNVEV (reference sequence). CDR3 DNA: TGTGCCAGCAGCTGGAGAGATACGCAGTATTTT. Translated, it gives CASSWRDTQYF.

This chain uses TRBV7-6 with TRBJ1-2; 8 bases fit TRBD1. V shed 5 bases and J 1 base; nucleotides not matched to a gene: 18. The CDR3 consists of 19 residues. CDR1 and CDR2 (germline): SGHVS, FNYEAQ. The CDR3 DNA follows: TGTGCCAGCAGCCGTCTACCACTTCCCGGGACAGGTCTTAACTATGGCTACACCTTC. Amino acid sequence: CASSRLPLPGTGLNYGYTF.

The V call is TRBV18, the J call TRBJ2-5, with D tentatively TRBD2 (5 bases). The length of the CDR3 is 13 residues. Germline CDR1 and CDR2: KGHSH and LQKENI. The V end lost 2 bases, the J end lost 3 bases, and 7 bases lay between the germline ends. In DNA, the CDR3 is TGTGCCAGCTCACCAGGACTGGAAGAGACCCAGTACTTC. It yields the protein CASSPGLEETQYF.

The chain recombines TRBV4-1 with TRBJ1-5; 7 nucleotides match TRBD1. The CDR3 runs to 14 residues. Unmatched junction bases numbered 2, after V lost 2 bases and J lost 4 bases. CDR1 is MGHRA, CDR2 YSYEKL, per germline. CDR3: CASSQQGGNQPQHF. For the CDR3, the DNA is TGCGCCAGCAGCCAACAGGGGGGGAATCAGCCCCAGCATTTT.

This clone was detected a few times. CDR3 region: CASSERGASYEQYF. The CDR3 coding sequence is TGTGCCAGCAGTGAACGGGGAGCCTCCTACGAGCAGTACTTC. V is TRBV6-1 and J is TRBJ2-7; D might be TRBD2 (5 bases). This CDR3 has 14 residues. In germline, CDR1 is MNHNS, CDR2 SASEGT. V dropped 2 bases and J dropped 0 bases, with 8 bases sitting between them.

The rearrangement uses TRBV10-3 and TRBJ1-5, with D possibly matching TRBD1 (5 bases). CDR1 and CDR2 from the germline V gene are ENHRY and SYGVKD. The CDR3 sequence is 15 residues long. The V and J ends lost 6 bases and 4 bases respectively, with 16 bases between them. The CDR3 here is CAISPGHRGNQPQHF. CDR3 DNA: TGTGCCATCAGCCCCGGACATCGAGGAAATCAGCCCCAGCATTTT.

V usage is TRBV4-2 and J usage is TRBJ2-2; maybe TRBD1 (6 bases). The CDR3 covers 15 residues. V lost 1 base and J 5 bases, leaving 11 bases between the germline ends. Germline V gene data show CDR1 as LGHNA and CDR2 as YNFKEQ. This chain's CDR3 is CASSQGQDQTGELFF. The CDR3 region has the DNA TGTGCCAGCAGCCAAGGACAGGACCAGACCGGGGAGCTGTTTTTT.

This chain connects TRBV15 to TRBJ2-7, with 10 bases identical to TRBD1. Trimming at V came to 0 bases and at J to 4 bases, leaving 21 bases not matched to a gene. Per the germline V gene, CDR1 is LNHNV and CDR2 is YYDKDF (reference sequence). The CDR3 loop spans 21 amino acids. CDR3 DNA sequence: TGTGCCACCAGCAGAGATGGGTACGGGACAGGGGTTCGGCGGGAAGATTACGAGCAGTACTTC. Amino acids: CATSRDGYGTGVRREDYEQYF.

This clone was detected a few times. The V and J genes are TRBV30 and TRBJ1-6; D uncertain. Trimming removed 0 bases from V and 3 bases from J, with 9 bases in between. The germline V gene encodes CDR1 GTSNPN and CDR2 SVGIG (reference sequence). CDR3 size: 15 residues. The DNA of the CDR3 is TGTGCCTGGAGTGTACTCGGCCACTATAATTCACCCCTCCACTTT. Translating it yields CAWSVLGHYNSPLHF.